One and the same sample provided the 14 T cell receptor beta chains below, sequenced in a study of T-cell memory formation after mild COVID-19 (dated by TCRdb to the early 2020s). The method was 5' RACE. Sequenced using an Illumina NovaSeq 6000. The public sequencing data were trimmed at Q25 with fastp and processed into clonotypes with MiXCR by TCRdb, which kept only in-frame beta chains. Every CDR3 protein is listed once, alongside the most common genes and DNA of its rows. Across this sample there are roughly 150,000 distinct CDR3 sequences, with 14% seen only once. Approximately 14% of the sample is taken by the ten largest. The specimen sequenced was PBMCs or a T cell subset sorted from them (not recorded which). These receptors all come from an adult woman who had mild COVID-19 (a few samples of this study predate the infection). The sample titles of this study are shuffled in the database, so cell type and time point are left out; the donor was told from shared clones.

This clonotype was picked up a small number of times. The CDR3, as DNA: TGTGCCAGCAGCTTACTAGCCCCCTACAATGAGCAGTTCTTC. This sequence encodes CASSLLAPYNEQFF. This chain uses TRBV5-4 with TRBJ2-1, with D perhaps TRBD2 (6 bases). Germline values: CDR1 SGHNT, CDR2 YYREEE (reference sequence). Trimming removed 2 bases from V and 2 bases from J, with 8 bases in between. This CDR3 region has 14 residues.

There are a few counts of this clonotype. V and J are TRBV5-5 and TRBJ1-2; D gene ambiguous. This CDR3 has 16 amino acids. Germline values: CDR1 SGHKS, CDR2 YYEKEE (reference sequence). V was shortened by 0 bases and J by 2 bases, with 14 bases between the two germline ends. The chain's CDR3 is CASSLVFGSLNYGYTF. The CDR3, as DNA: TGTGCCAGCAGCTTGGTATTCGGCAGTCTGAACTATGGCTACACCTTC.

The chain has TRBV20-1 and TRBJ2-3; a possible D gene is TRBD2 (5 bases). The CDR3 totals 15 residues. Germline loops: CDR1 DFQATT, CDR2 SNEGSKA (reference sequence). Trimming shortened V by 1 base and J by 6 bases, and 17 bases separated the two germline ends. The CDR3 is CSARGSGLRWDTQYF. The CDR3 nucleotides read TGCAGTGCTAGAGGTTCCGGACTGCGGTGGGATACGCAGTATTTT.

The V and J genes are TRBV5-5 and TRBJ1-3; D gene unclear. There are 13 residues in the CDR3. Germline V lookup: CDR1 SGHKS, CDR2 YYEKEE (reference sequence). The V end was cut by 0 bases, the J end by 4 bases, with 5 bases between. Here the CDR3 reads CASSLAGGNTIYF. The DNA for the CDR3 is TGTGCCAGCAGCTTGGCGGGGGGAAACACCATATATTTT.

This clonotype has only a few counts. The V call is TRBV9, the J call TRBJ2-7, with 7 bases matching TRBD1. This CDR3 has 16 amino acids. The ends lost 4 bases at V and 1 base at J; junction bases unmatched: 11. CDR1 and CDR2 from the germline V gene are SGDLS and YYNGEE. In DNA form, the CDR3 reads TGTGCCAGCAGCCTTGGCGACAGGGTATTATCCTACGAGCAGTACTTC. This encodes CASSLGDRVLSYEQYF.

The chain has TRBV6-6 and TRBJ2-7; tentative D call: TRBD2 (6 bases). Trimming removed 7 bases from V and 1 base from J, with 11 bases in between. CDR1 MNHNY and CDR2 SVGAGI come from the germline V gene (reference sequence). The CDR3 is 13 amino acids. CDR3 amino acids: CASTGRGSYEQYF. The CDR3 bases are TGTGCCAGCACCGGACGGGGGTCCTACGAGCAGTACTTC.

The genes are TRBV5-5 and TRBJ2-1; no clear D gene. The germline V gene encodes CDR1 SGHKS and CDR2 YYEKEE (reference sequence). Deletions cut 0 bases from V and 9 bases from J, with 13 bases between. The CDR3 length is 14 residues. CDR3 amino acids: CASSLASPLGEQFF. For the CDR3, the DNA is TGTGCCAGCAGCTTGGCCAGCCCACTCGGTGAGCAGTTCTTC.

There are a few counts of this clonotype. This chain links TRBV11-2 with TRBJ2-5; 7 positions match TRBD2. This CDR3 comprises 15 residues. In germline, CDR1 is SGHAT, CDR2 FQNNGV. The J segment lost 1 base and the V segment lost 1 base, leaving 3 bases of the junction unmatched. The DNA of the CDR3 is TGTGCCAGCAGCTTAGGAGGGACTACCCAAGAGACCCAGTACTTC. This translates into CASSLGGTTQETQYF.

This clonotype was seen more than once but under ten times. The rearrangement joins TRBV18 to TRBJ1-1; D is unclear. Trimming pared 2 bases from V and 2 bases from J, leaving 9 bases between. The V gene's germline CDR1 is KGHSH and CDR2 LQKENI. CDR3 length: 14 amino acids. As DNA, the CDR3 is TGTGCCAGCTCACCAGAGGGTAGCAACACTGAAGCTTTCTTT. As protein: CASSPEGSNTEAFF.

Only a few counts were recorded for this clonotype. The rearrangement links TRBV12-3 or TRBV12-4 to TRBJ1-1; TRBD1 might be the D (6 bases). V lost 1 base, J lost 1 base, and 10 bases lay in between. The CDR3 is 15 residues long. The CDR3 coding sequence is TGTGCCAGCAGTTTAGGTGACAGGAGGAACACTGAAGCTTTCTTT. Translation: CASSLGDRRNTEAFF.

This clonotype has only a few counts. The V call is TRBV7-9, the J call TRBJ2-2; D call uncertain. The CDR3 spans 15 residues. The V end was cut by 3 bases, the J end by 5 bases, with 13 bases between. Germline loops: CDR1 SEHNR, CDR2 FQNEAQ (reference sequence). CDR3 sequence reads: CASSFAPAGTGELFF. CDR3 sequence (DNA): TGTGCCAGCAGCTTCGCACCCGCCGGGACCGGGGAGCTGTTTTTT.

The chain uses TRBV6-5 and TRBJ2-7, with 8 bases matching TRBD2. The CDR3 sequence is 16 residues long. CDR1 and CDR2 (germline): MNHEY, SVGAGI. V lost 0 bases and J lost 1; bases outside the gene matches: 5. CDR3 nucleotides: TGTGCCAGCAGTTACTCGATTCCTAGCGGGTCCTACGAGCAGTACTTC. Protein product: CASSYSIPSGSYEQYF.

For the CDR3, the DNA is TGTGCCAGCACAAACGGGGCAGGGCCCACTGAAGCTTTCTTT. It yields the protein CASTNGAGPTEAFF. The chain is built from TRBV6-5 and TRBJ1-1; a possible D gene is TRBD1 (5 bases). The CDR3 spans 14 residues. Per the germline V gene, CDR1 is MNHEY and CDR2 is SVGAGI. The V end was cut by 7 bases, the J end by 4 bases, with 16 bases between.

This clonotype was recorded a few times. The rearrangement uses TRBV20-1 and TRBJ1-5; D unclear. With 5 bases removed from V and 0 bases from J, the gap between germline ends came to 14 bases. Germline CDR1 reads DFQATT; CDR2 reads SNEGSKA (reference sequence). The CDR3 has 15 amino acids. The chain's CDR3 is CSAPERLNSNQPQHF. The DNA of the CDR3 is TGCAGTGCTCCAGAACGATTAAATAGCAATCAGCCCCAGCATTTT.